The entry below describes one T cell receptor beta chain. Its cognate antigen is unknown. Data came from immunoSEQ multiplex PCR; TCRdb stores just in-frame clones and leaves some out. Of approximately 79,000 clones listed, approximately 93% are singletons. The entry originates in a study of OX40 agonist ivuxolimab in advanced cancers. Study results and limitations: Clonal expansion by week 6 occurred in CD4+ and CD8+ blood T cells (at 0.1 to 3.0 mg/kg). Expanded clones were, on average, more numerous in CD8+ T cells than in CD4+.

The CDR3 spans 18 residues. Trimming removed 8 bases at V and 2 bases at J, with 24 bases between. Germline CDR1 SNHLY, CDR2 FYNNEI. The sequencing used CD4+ or CD8+ T cells sorted from blood, collected in a trial of the OX40 agonist ivuxolimab. This rearrangement joins TRBV2 to TRBJ2-2; D is perhaps TRBD2 (7 bases). This TCR came from an adult with an advanced solid tumor such as melanoma, head and neck, liver or kidney cancer. CDR3 nucleotide sequence: TGTGCCAGCGGTGCGGGGGCCGGGACTACCCTTAACACCGGGGAGCTGTTTTTT. It yields the protein CASGAGAGTTLNTGELFF.